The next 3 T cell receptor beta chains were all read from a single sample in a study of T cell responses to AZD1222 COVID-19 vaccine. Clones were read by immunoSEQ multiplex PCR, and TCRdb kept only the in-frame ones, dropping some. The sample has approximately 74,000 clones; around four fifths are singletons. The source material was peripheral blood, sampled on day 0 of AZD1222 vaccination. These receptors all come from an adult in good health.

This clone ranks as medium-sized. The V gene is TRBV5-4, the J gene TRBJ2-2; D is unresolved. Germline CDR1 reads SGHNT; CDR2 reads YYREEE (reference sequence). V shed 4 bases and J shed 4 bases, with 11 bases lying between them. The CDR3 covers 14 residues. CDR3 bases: TGTGCCAGCAGCCCGGGCGCCGCCACCGGGGAGCTGTTTTTT. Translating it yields CASSPGAATGELFF.

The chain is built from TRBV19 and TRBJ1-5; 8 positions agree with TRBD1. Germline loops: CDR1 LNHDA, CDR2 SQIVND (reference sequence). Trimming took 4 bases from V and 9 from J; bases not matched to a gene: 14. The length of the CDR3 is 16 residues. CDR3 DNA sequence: TGTGCCAGTAGTAGACAGGGGTCACCCCTAATCCCGCCCCAGCATTTT. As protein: CASSRQGSPLIPPQHF.

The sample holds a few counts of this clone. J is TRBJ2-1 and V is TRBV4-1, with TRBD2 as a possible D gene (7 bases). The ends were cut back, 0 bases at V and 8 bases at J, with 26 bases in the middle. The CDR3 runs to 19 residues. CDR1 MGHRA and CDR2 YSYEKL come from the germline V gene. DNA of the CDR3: TGCGCCAGCAGCCAAGATCTAGGCGGGGGCCCTGATTTTAGTTATGAGCAGTTCTTC. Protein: CASSQDLGGGPDFSYEQFF.